These 16 T cell receptor beta chains came from one sample sequenced in a study of T cell repertoires in cytomegalovirus infection. Using its own MiXCR run on the reads, TCRdb lists one record per CDR3 protein. The sample shows about 700,000 distinct CDR3 sequences, around 35% of them seen only once. Their specific antigens are unknown. The sequencing here drew on cultured PBMCs, taken from culture after CMV antigen stimulation. The receptors shown here come from a human donor in good health (CMV status not recorded). Some clones in this sample may be carry-over from other donors' samples.

This clonotype was recorded many times. The V gene is TRBV7-2, the J gene TRBJ1-5; a possible D gene is TRBD1 (5 bases). The CDR3 spans 14 residues. V was pared by 1 base and J by 6 bases, with 10 bases between. The germline V gene has CDR1 SGHTA and CDR2 FQGNSA. CDR3 residues: CASSLVGVGQPQHF. The CDR3, as DNA: TGTGCCAGCAGCTTAGTAGGGGTCGGTCAGCCCCAGCATTTT. Full variable domain (remainder filled in from reference TRBV7-2 and TRBJ1-5): GAGVSQSPSNKVTEKGKDVELRCDPISGHTALYWYRQSLGQGLEFLIYFQGNSAPDKSGLPSDRFSAERTGGSVSTLTIQRTQQEDSAVYLCASSLVGVGQPQHFGDGTRLSIL.

The sample holds a few counts of this clonotype. This rearrangement joins TRBV10-2 to TRBJ1-5, with no clear D. This CDR3 has 14 residues. The germline V gene has CDR1 WSHSY and CDR2 SAAADI. V lost 0 bases to trimming and J lost 7 bases, with 10 bases between them. CDR3 DNA: TGCGCCAGCAGTGAGTCGGCGGGGTGGCAGCCCCAGCATTTT. Its protein product is CASSESAGWQPQHF.

This clonotype appeared a few times. The V and J genes are TRBV4-3 and TRBJ1-2, with a possible D match to TRBD1 (5 bases). In germline, CDR1 is LGHNA, CDR2 YSLEER. The CDR3 is 14 amino acids. Between the trimmed V and J ends, which lost 3 bases and 8 bases, there was a span of 16 bases. CDR3 sequence (DNA): TGCGCCAGCAGCCAGTCCTGGGGACGCGGCGGCTACACCTTC. Its translation is CASSQSWGRGGYTF.

In this sample, this clonotype turned up a few times. The chain links TRBV14 to TRBJ2-1, with TRBD2 matching 12 bases. This CDR3 is built from 16 residues. Germline V gene lookup returns CDR1 SGHDN and CDR2 FVKESK. Trimming cost V 4 bases and J 8 bases; bases outside gene matches: 9. This chain's CDR3 is CASSRLRTSGVHEQFF. The CDR3 nucleotides read TGTGCCAGCAGCCGACTTAGGACTAGCGGGGTCCATGAGCAGTTCTTC. The full variable domain, rest sourced from reference TRBV14 and TRBJ2-1, is EAGVTQFPSHSVIEKGQTVTLRCDPISGHDNLYWYRRVMGKEIKFLLHFVKESKQDESGMPNNRFLAERTGGTYSTLKVQPAELEDSGVYFCASSRLRTSGVHEQFFGPGTRLTVL.

This clonotype showed up many times. The chain carries TRBV7-2 and TRBJ1-1, with 7 bases fitting TRBD1. The V and J ends lost 5 bases and 0 bases, in that order; junction bases with no gene match: 9. CDR1 and CDR2 from the germline V gene are SGHTA and FQGNSA. The CDR3 consists of 16 residues. As DNA, the CDR3 is TGTGCCAGCAGCCGCAGGGGGTTGATGATGAACACTGAAGCTTTCTTT. As protein: CASSRRGLMMNTEAFF.

The chain uses TRBV6-6 and TRBJ1-2, with D hard to call. Germline CDR1 and CDR2: MNHNY and SVGAGI (reference sequence). V was shortened by 11 bases and J by 2 bases, with 15 bases between the two germline ends. The CDR3 consists of 13 residues. The CDR3 spells CAAVQVINYGYTF. The CDR3 DNA reads TGTGCCGCCGTTCAGGTGATAAACTATGGCTACACCTTC.

The V call is TRBV7-2, the J call TRBJ2-3; 10 bases agree with TRBD2. The CDR3 runs to 16 residues. CDR1 and CDR2 from the germline V gene are SGHTA and FQGNSA. The junction had 4 bases not matched to a gene; V was cut back by 3 bases and J by 1 base. The CDR3 spells CASSFSGTSGTDTQYF. The CDR3 bases are TGTGCCAGCAGCTTCTCCGGGACTAGCGGCACAGATACGCAGTATTTT.

The chain carries TRBV19 and TRBJ1-2, with a weak D call TRBD1 (6 bases). CDR3 size: 14 residues. V dropped 6 bases and J dropped 7 bases, with 18 bases sitting between them. Germline values: CDR1 LNHDA, CDR2 SQIVND (reference sequence). The CDR3 sequence is CASRPRQRGTGYTF. Written as DNA, the CDR3 is TGTGCCAGTAGACCAAGACAGAGGGGGACTGGCTACACCTTC.

V usage is TRBV4-1 and J usage is TRBJ2-5; D uncertain. The CDR3 spans 16 residues. From germline, CDR1 is MGHRA and CDR2 YSYEKL. V was clipped by 0 bases and J by 5 bases, with 16 bases between them. As DNA, the CDR3 is TGCGCCAGCAGCCAAGATCCCTCGGCCAGGTCGGAGACCCAGTACTTC. It encodes CASSQDPSARSETQYF.

The chain joins TRBV11-1 to TRBJ2-3; the D gene could be TRBD1 or TRBD2 (5 bases each). Germline V gene sequence: CDR1 SGHAT, CDR2 FQDESV (reference sequence). V dropped 5 bases and J dropped 6 bases, with 15 bases sitting between them. This CDR3 is 14 amino acids long. The CDR3 is CASSRLGVGDTQYF. The CDR3 DNA reads TGTGCCAGCAGCCGATTGGGGGTAGGCGATACGCAGTATTTT.

J is TRBJ1-2 and V is TRBV14; no clear D. This CDR3 has 15 residues. The germline V gene has CDR1 SGHDN and CDR2 FVKESK. V dropped 3 bases and J dropped 4 bases, with 15 bases sitting between them. DNA for the CDR3: TGTGCCAGCAGCCACGGCTGGGAGGGATCCTATGGCTACACCTTC. Amino acid sequence: CASSHGWEGSYGYTF.

This clonotype was counted a single time. J is TRBJ2-7 and V is TRBV6-2 or TRBV6-3, with TRBD2 identical over 7 bases. The J segment lost 7 bases and the V segment lost 8 bases, leaving 14 bases of the junction unmatched. The CDR3 consists of 14 residues. Looked up from germline, CDR1 is MNHEY and CDR2 is SVGEGT. CDR3 DNA: TGTGCCAGCGGCCAGCGGGATGCCCGGGGGGAGCAGTACTTC. Translating gives CASGQRDARGEQYF.

This clonotype appeared a few times. The V gene is TRBV12-3 or TRBV12-4, the J gene TRBJ1-4, with TRBD1 matching 7 bases. V lost 5 bases, J lost 7 bases, and 10 bases stayed unmatched. The CDR3 length is 15 residues. The CDR3: CASSTTRGTVEKLFF. The CDR3 nucleotides are TGTGCCAGCAGTACTACCAGGGGGACGGTTGAAAAACTGTTTTTT.

This clonotype appeared a few times. J is TRBJ2-7 and V is TRBV19, with D possibly being TRBD1 (6 bases). V was cut by 6 bases and J by 2 bases, with 17 bases left in between. The germline V gene encodes CDR1 LNHDA and CDR2 SQIVND (reference sequence). The CDR3 has 15 amino acids. As DNA, the CDR3 is TGTGCCAGTAGACAGGGACCAGGTCCGGCCTACGAGCAGTACTTC. Amino acids: CASRQGPGPAYEQYF.

The chain has TRBV7-2 and TRBJ2-5, with a tentative D call TRBD2 (6 bases). V lost 5 bases and J 4 bases, leaving 14 bases between the germline ends. Germline V gene lookup returns CDR1 SGHTA and CDR2 FQGNSA. This CDR3 region has 14 residues. DNA of the CDR3: TGTGCCAGCAGCGGAAGGAGGGGTAGAGAGACCCAGTACTTC. It codes for CASSGRRGRETQYF.

This chain connects TRBV7-8 to TRBJ2-4; D gene ambiguous. From germline, CDR1 is SGHVS and CDR2 FQNEAQ. V lost 5 bases to trimming and J lost 13 bases, with 15 bases between them. The CDR3 spans 12 residues. DNA of the CDR3: TGTGCCAGCAGCCAAGACCGGTCACCACAGTACTTC. This codes for CASSQDRSPQYF.